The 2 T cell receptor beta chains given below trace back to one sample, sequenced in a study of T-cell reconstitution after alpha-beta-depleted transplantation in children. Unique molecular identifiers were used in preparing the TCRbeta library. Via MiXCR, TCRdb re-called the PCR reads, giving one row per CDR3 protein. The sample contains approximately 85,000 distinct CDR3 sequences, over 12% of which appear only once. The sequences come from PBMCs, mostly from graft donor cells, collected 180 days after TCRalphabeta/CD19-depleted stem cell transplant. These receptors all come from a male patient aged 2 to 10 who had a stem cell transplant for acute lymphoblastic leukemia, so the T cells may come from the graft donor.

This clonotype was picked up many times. The chain's CDR3 is CASSQDRGRFYGYTF. CDR3 nucleotide sequence: TGTGCCAGCAGTCAAGACAGGGGGCGCTTCTATGGCTACACCTTC. The chain carries TRBV12-3 or TRBV12-4 and TRBJ1-2; 10 bases agree with TRBD1. Trimming took 5 bases from V and 4 from J; bases not matched to a gene: 7. The CDR3 has 15 residues.

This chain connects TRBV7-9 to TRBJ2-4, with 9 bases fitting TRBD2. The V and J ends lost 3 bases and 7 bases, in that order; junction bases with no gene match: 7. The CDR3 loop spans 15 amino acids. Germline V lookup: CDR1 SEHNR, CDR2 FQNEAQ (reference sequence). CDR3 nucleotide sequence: TGTGCCAGCAGCTTTATGGCACTAGCGGGTAACATTCAGTACTTC. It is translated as CASSFMALAGNIQYF.